This is a list of T cell receptor beta chains from one sample in a study of cytomegalovirus exposure and HLA in healthy donors. The method was immunoSEQ multiplex PCR; TCRdb's version includes in-frame clones alone and lacks a portion of them. The sample carries about 200,000 clones, roughly 80% recorded once. The sequenced material came from PBMCs. All receptors derive from a man aged 30-40 years in good health and CMV-seronegative. CDR3s include the opening cysteine and the closing phenylalanine or tryptophan. Clone size is not always given. Where it is, it says once, few, many or a class for expanded clones.

clone_size v_call cdr3_aa
. TRBV4-2 CASSQALAGGGDTDTQYF
. TRBV2 CASSEGRQGKTF
. TRBV6-1 CASTPIFATNEKLFF
. TRBV5-5 CASSLGGWTESYGYTF
few TRBV27 CASSYGQGRLTQYF
. TRBV18 CASSPGDIQYF
. TRBV28 CASRAGGSYEQYF
few TRBV6-5 CASSTTPTGDGYTF
. TRBV7-9 CASPGQGQAFF
. TRBV7-8 CASSLVGMDRPGNTIYF
. TRBV11-2 CASSLEGLMNTEAFF
. TRBV2 CASSVDTRRTGAAGGPPTDTQYF
. TRBV9 CASSVALSNTEAFF
. TRBV7-3 CASSLWAGTGPNNEQFF
. TRBV5-4 CASSLGLAGEDF
few TRBV7-3 CASSFHGNRVTEAFF
. TRBV27 CASSLSSPQGGAGASVLTF
. TRBV5-6 CASSGQGLYNSPLHF
. TRBV11-2 CASSKQGYEQYF
. TRBV7-8 CASSLRARTVDEQFF
. TRBV18 CASSPEQSVGGYTF
. TRBV29-1 CSVRGGSSYEQYF
. TRBV15 CATSRARQILTEAFF
few TRBV10-2 CASSDPGTLSRGYTF
. TRBV7-9 CASSLGRQIYEQYF
. TRBV15 CATSRDQARGSPLHF
. TRBV4-1 CASSQDNDLGGEKLFF
. TRBV7-2 CASSLASDRGLTGELFF
. TRBV11-1 CASTGGGLMTDTQYF
. TRBV6-7 CASCRGPPYEQYF
. TRBV7-3 CASSLTSGGVTDTQYF
. TRBV27 CASTQGTRSGANVLTF
. TRBV14 CASSSRTGEGWNEQYF
. TRBV5-4 CASSPGLRRLSSYNEQFF
. TRBV7-9 CASSLVGADNEQFF
. TRBV28 CASTRGTGVNYGYTF
. TRBV4-1 CASSQGPTGDAEAFF
. TRBV12-2 CASRSRRGRTYNEQFF
. TRBV27 CASKIQGADQYGYTF
. TRBV27 CASSSHNPAAYGYTF